Following are 18 T cell receptor beta chains from one sample sequenced in a study of spatial heterogeneity in lung cancer (dated by TCRdb to between 2018 and 2020). Results the study describes overall, beyond this receptor: A correlation was observed between the number of expanded intratumoral alpha and beta TCRs and the tumor nonsynonymous mutation count.

The intended sense of this specimen's time point label: sample taken at primary tumor resection. Antigens of these TCRs are unknown. The library was made by 5' RACE. Sequencing was carried out with a NextSeq 500. The public reads were run again by TCRdb, first through fastp at Q25 and then through MiXCR, and only productive beta chains were kept. Rows merge per CDR3 protein into single entries with the most common DNA and genes. This sample comprises 2,500 to 3,000 distinct CDR3 sequences, around 13% of them detected only once. Clones ranked in the top ten supply 20% to 25% of the sample. Sample: lung tumor tissue, taken at surgery. These receptors all come from a male donor with early-stage non-small cell lung cancer.

This clonotype ranks as medium-sized. The J gene is TRBJ1-4, the V gene TRBV10-3; D not certain. Germline V gene sequence: CDR1 ENHRY, CDR2 SYGVKD. V was trimmed by 4 bases and J by 7 bases, leaving 13 bases between them. The CDR3 runs 14 residues. Written as DNA, the CDR3 is TGTGCCATCAGTGTTCAGGAGGACGGTGAAAAACTGTTTTTT. It yields the protein CAISVQEDGEKLFF.

In its sample, this clonotype is medium-sized. The chain has TRBV7-8 and TRBJ2-1; D remains unclear. V was clipped by 5 bases and J by 0 bases, with 8 bases between them. The CDR3 runs 14 residues. Germline V gives CDR1 SGHVS, CDR2 FQNEAQ. CDR3 nucleotides: TGTGCCAGCAGCCTCTTTAGCTCCTACAATGAGCAGTTCTTC. Translated, it gives CASSLFSSYNEQFF.

This clonotype has a handful of counts. The chain is built from TRBV5-1 and TRBJ2-2; D is unresolved. This CDR3 spans 16 amino acids. Germline V gives CDR1 SGHRS, CDR2 YFSETQ. V was trimmed by 0 bases and J by 0 bases, leaving 9 bases between them. CDR3 DNA: TGCGCCAGCAGCTTGGTTCCGGGCCCGAACACCGGGGAGCTGTTTTTT. This translates into CASSLVPGPNTGELFF.

This clonotype is labeled medium-sized. J is TRBJ1-2 and V is TRBV7-2; perhaps TRBD1 as D (6 bases). In germline, CDR1 is SGHTA, CDR2 FQGNSA. The CDR3 runs 14 residues. V lost 4 bases and J lost 5, with 14 bases in between. In DNA, the CDR3 is TGTGCCAGCAGCTCAGGCGGGACAACTTATGGCTACACCTTC. It yields the protein CASSSGGTTYGYTF.

The V call is TRBV2, the J call TRBJ1-2; D not resolved. Germline V CDR1 and CDR2: SNHLY, FYNNEI. The CDR3 length is 13 residues. Trimming shortened V by 8 bases and J by 5 bases, and 15 bases separated the two germline ends. The CDR3 loop reads CASQPQDDYGYTF. In nucleotides, the CDR3 is TGTGCCAGCCAGCCCCAGGACGATTATGGCTACACCTTC.

At least ten counts were recorded for this clonotype. The chain has TRBV3-1 and TRBJ2-7, with D uncertain. The CDR3 has 11 residues. Germline V gene sequence: CDR1 LGHDT, CDR2 YNNKEL (reference sequence). Trimming stripped 4 bases from V and 7 bases from J, with 8 bases between. DNA for the CDR3: TGTGCCAGCAGCCTCTTGGGGGAGCAGTACTTC. This sequence encodes CASSLLGEQYF.

Within the sample, this clonotype is medium-sized. This rearrangement joins TRBV29-1 to TRBJ2-3, with 7 positions matching TRBD1. The CDR3 length is 13 residues. Trimming took 7 bases from V and 2 from J; bases not matched to a gene: 6. Germline V lookup: CDR1 SQVTM, CDR2 ANQGSEA. The CDR3 DNA follows: TGCAGCGCCCGGGACAGCTTCACAGATACGCAGTATTTT. Protein product: CSARDSFTDTQYF.

This clonotype was counted a few times. The chain uses TRBV11-2 and TRBJ2-1; 13 bases agree with TRBD2. From germline, CDR1 is SGHAT and CDR2 FQNNGV. V trimming: 1 base; J trimming: 7 bases; junction bases outside the gene matches: 10. The CDR3 sequence is 18 residues long. CDR3 sequence (DNA): TGTGCCAGCAGCTTAGTTTGGACTAGCGGGAGTATGCAGAATGAGCAGTTCTTC. As protein: CASSLVWTSGSMQNEQFF. The complete variable domain, with remaining parts taken from reference TRBV11-2 and TRBJ2-1, reads EAGVAQSPRYKIIEKRQSVAFWCNPISGHATLYWYQQILGQGPKLLIQFQNNGVVDDSQLPKDRFSAERLKGVDSTLKIQPAKLEDSAVYLCASSLVWTSGSMQNEQFFGPGTRLTVL.

The sample holds many counts of this clonotype. The CDR3 loop reads CASSTPDGGYQPQHF. The CDR3 bases are TGTGCCAGCAGTACCCCGGACGGGGGGTATCAGCCCCAGCATTTT. J is TRBJ1-5 and V is TRBV28; weak D call: TRBD1 (5 bases). The CDR3 runs 15 residues. The V gene's germline CDR1 is MDHEN and CDR2 SYDVKM. V lost 5 bases to trimming and J lost 5 bases, with 16 bases between them.

This clonotype was counted only a few times. The V call is TRBV5-1, the J call TRBJ2-1; 9 bases line up with TRBD2. Losses at the gene ends were 4 bases for V and 4 bases for J; bases not matched to a gene: 9. This CDR3 region has 16 residues. Germline values: CDR1 SGHRS, CDR2 YFSETQ. DNA for the CDR3: TGCGCCAGCAGCCTTGGTTTAGCGGGAGTTTACAATGAGCAGTTCTTC. It is translated as CASSLGLAGVYNEQFF.

This clonotype is medium-sized. The V and J genes are TRBV5-1 and TRBJ2-7; no clear D. The CDR3 sequence is 13 residues long. Trimming stripped 2 bases from V and 3 bases from J, with 9 bases between. Germline V gives CDR1 SGHRS, CDR2 YFSETQ. CDR3 coding DNA: TGCGCCAGCAGCTTCGGACCCCGCTACGAGCAGTACTTC. Translating gives CASSFGPRYEQYF.

Ten or more counts support this clonotype. The chain uses TRBV27 and TRBJ2-2, with D perhaps TRBD1 (5 bases). The CDR3 is 15 amino acids. Per germline, CDR1 MNHEY and CDR2 SMNVEV (reference sequence). Trimming cost V 6 bases and J 7 bases, with 18 bases left between them. The CDR3 reads CASSPQAGLSGELFF. CDR3 coding DNA: TGTGCCAGCAGCCCACAGGCCGGGTTGAGCGGGGAGCTGTTTTTT.

This clonotype has ten or more counts. The chain couples TRBV24-1 to TRBJ2-1, with D unclear. V lost 4 bases and J 6 bases, leaving 9 bases between the germline ends. From germline, CDR1 is KGHDR and CDR2 SFDVKD. CDR3 length: 13 residues. CDR3 region: CATSERLSNEQFF. For the CDR3, the DNA is TGTGCCACCAGTGAGAGGCTGAGCAATGAGCAGTTCTTC.

By sample share, this clonotype is medium-sized. The rearrangement links TRBV3-1 to TRBJ1-2, with D possibly being TRBD1 (5 bases). The germline CDR1 and CDR2 sequences are LGHDT and YNNKEL (reference sequence). The CDR3 spans 13 residues. The V gene lost 3 bases and the J gene lost 7 bases, with 12 bases spanning the gap. The CDR3 DNA sequence: TGTGCCAGCAGCCAGGAGTGGGGGTCTGGCTACACCTTC. Translation gives CASSQEWGSGYTF.

This clonotype is medium-sized. V gene TRBV3-1 combines with J gene TRBJ2-2, with a possible D match to TRBD2 (6 bases). V lost 1 base and J lost 3, with 15 bases in between. The CDR3 covers 17 residues. The germline V gene has CDR1 LGHDT and CDR2 YNNKEL (reference sequence). CDR3 DNA: TGTGCCAGCAGCCAAGTGTCGGGGGATTGGGACACCGGGGAGCTGTTTTTT. This sequence encodes CASSQVSGDWDTGELFF.

This clonotype is classed as medium-sized. This rearrangement joins TRBV3-1 to TRBJ1-2; 7 bases are shared with TRBD1. Germline assignment: CDR1 LGHDT and CDR2 YNNKEL (reference sequence). The CDR3 spans 15 residues. With 5 bases clipped from V and 4 bases from J, the junction kept 10 bases outside the gene matches. The CDR3 here is CASSYSWTGRYGYTF. In DNA, the CDR3 is TGTGCCAGCAGCTACTCGTGGACAGGCCGCTATGGCTACACCTTC.

This clonotype is classed as medium-sized. The chain employs TRBV6-1 and TRBJ1-5; maybe TRBD1 (5 bases). V was cut by 3 bases and J by 3 bases, with 9 bases left in between. Germline loops: CDR1 MNHNS, CDR2 SASEGT. The CDR3 runs 14 residues. The CDR3: CASSETVNNQPQHF. The CDR3, as DNA: TGTGCCAGCAGTGAGACAGTAAACAATCAGCCCCAGCATTTT.

The table lists this clonotype with many counts. The V gene is TRBV10-3, the J gene TRBJ2-1, with 8 bases lining up with TRBD2. The CDR3 is 15 amino acids. Germline CDR1 ENHRY, CDR2 SYGVKD. Germline trimming cut 6 bases from V and 5 bases from J; bases unmatched to any gene: 9. CDR3 sequence (DNA): TGTGCCATCAGGCAACGGGGGGGCCAAGACAATGAGCAGTTCTTC. Protein: CAIRQRGGQDNEQFF.